What follows is one T cell receptor (beta chain) and its context. The antigen remains undetermined. Sequence at one end of the junction differs from germline and may be a read error. The data originate from a study of Tregs in tolerant kidney transplant recipients. Clones were sequenced by immunoSEQ multiplex PCR, and TCRdb holds only the in-frame ones, with some missing. The repertoire holds around 74,000 clones, with about 98% as singletons. The study's findings and limits: Donor-specific Treg expansion exceeded global Treg expansion in tolerant patients, suggesting antigen drive. Changing PCR primers prevented nucleotide comparison between some patients' samples.

This clonotype was obtained from a human donor who received a combined kidney and bone marrow transplant. This material consisted of CD4+ T cells from blood, taken before the transplant.

CDR3 in amino acids: CASSIQRGGTNTQYF. CDR3 DNA: TGTGCCAGTAGTATACAGCGGGGGGGCACAAATACGCAGTATTTT. The chain links TRBV19 to TRBJ2-3, with 10 bases fitting TRBD2. The length of the CDR3 is 15 residues. Germline-derived CDR1 and CDR2 are LNHDA and SQIVND (reference sequence).